Sequencing of this T cell receptor (beta chain) was carried out in a study of T-cell memory formation after mild COVID-19. On the study more broadly: The study found TCR clusters largely donor specific.

Via MiXCR, TCRdb re-called the 5' RACE reads, giving one row per CDR3 protein. The sample has tens of thousands of distinct CDR3 sequences; 6% to 8.5% are singletons. The V gene end was trimmed by 4 bases and the J gene end by 5 bases; junction bases not matched to a gene: 5. CDR3 length equals 14 residues. Looked up from germline, CDR1 is SGHTA and CDR2 is FQGNSA. This clonotype was found a few times. This chain connects TRBV7-2 to TRBJ2-5; TRBD2 agrees at 9 bases. This receptor was taken from an adult who had mild COVID-19 (a few samples of this study predate the infection). Cell type and time point are not known. Sequencing input: PBMCs or a T cell subset sorted from them (not recorded which). Written as DNA, the CDR3 is TGTGCCAGCAGCTCAGCGGGAGGTGCGGAGACCCAGTACTTC. As protein: CASSSAGGAETQYF.